The sequence of this T cell receptor (beta chain) was determined in a study of CD8 T cells in ankylosing spondylitis. TCRdb independently ran MiXCR on the 5' RACE reads; one entry per CDR3 protein. The sample carries 670,000 or so distinct CDR3 sequences, 15% to 20% recorded once. The CDR3 has 16 residues. With 5 bases clipped from V and 9 bases from J, the junction kept 12 bases outside the gene matches. Germline assignment: CDR1 SGHTA and CDR2 FQGTGA. Whole-study results and caveats: Blood from ankylosing spondylitis patients appeared to carry a characteristic roughly 8-variant TCR beta motif.

As to this clonotype: Its matching antigen is unknown.

This TCR was sampled from a male donor with ankylosing spondylitis. Sequencing used blood, either unsorted or a sorted T cell fraction (not recorded which). The gene calls are TRBV7-3 and TRBJ2-1; 11 positions agree with TRBD1. CDR3 DNA: TGTGCCAGCAGCCCACTACCCGGACAGGGGGCGGGTGAGCAGTTCTTC. Residues: CASSPLPGQGAGEQFF.